What follows describes a single T cell receptor (beta chain). Profiled with immunoSEQ multiplex PCR; TCRdb holds only in-frame clones, not every one. The data contain around 36,000 clones, 65% to 90% of them singletons. The sample originates from a study of T cells in localized non-small cell lung cancer. V lost 0 bases and J 0 bases, leaving 10 bases between the germline ends. The CDR3 consists of 16 residues. Germline CDR1 and CDR2: SEHNR and FQNEAQ (reference sequence). The starting material was peripheral blood mononuclear cells, obtained before any cancer treatment. The chain carries TRBV7-9 and TRBJ2-3, with a weak D call TRBD2 (5 bases). This clonotype originated in a male donor at least 60 years old with stage II lung adenocarcinoma. The CDR3 DNA is TGTGCCAGCAGCTTAGCAACAGCGGCTAGCACAGATACGCAGTATTTT. Amino acids: CASSLATAASTDTQYF.